A single sample is the source of the 29 T cell receptor beta chains below, sequenced in a study of identifying expanded T cells in peripheral blood. The protocol was immunoSEQ multiplex PCR, while the TCRdb copy is restricted to in-frame clones and leaves out a portion. The data show approximately 110,000 clones, around 89% seen once. Material for sequencing was blood. These receptors all stem from a person aged 18-70 years in good health.

The chain carries TRBV6-6 and TRBJ2-3, with D perhaps TRBD1 (6 bases). The CDR3 is 10 residues long. Deletions cut 10 bases from V and 14 bases from J, with 16 bases between. Germline V gene lookup returns CDR1 MNHNY and CDR2 SVGAGI (reference sequence). The CDR3 coding sequence is TGTGCCACATGGGGGCCCACCCCGTATTTT. Translated: CATWGPTPYF.

The rearrangement joins TRBV18 to TRBJ2-3, with D possibly matching TRBD1 (5 bases). The CDR3 runs to 15 residues. Per germline, CDR1 KGHSH and CDR2 LQKENI. Trimming left V 4 bases short and J 1 base short, with 12 bases between. CDR3 nucleotides: TGTGCCAGCTCACAAGGGGTCCCACGCACAGATACGCAGTATTTT. Translation gives CASSQGVPRTDTQYF.

The chain has TRBV7-2 and TRBJ1-2, with D perhaps TRBD1 (5 bases). The germline gives CDR1 SGHTA, CDR2 FQGNSA. There are 14 residues in the CDR3. The V and J ends lost 4 bases and 3 bases respectively, with 12 bases between them. In DNA, the CDR3 is TGTGCCAGCAGCTGGGGGACGGAATACTATGGCTACACCTTC. Protein: CASSWGTEYYGYTF.

Here the CDR3 reads CASSFGGGDEQYF. The CDR3 coding sequence is TGCGCCAGCAGCTTCGGGGGCGGCGACGAGCAGTACTTC. The V gene is TRBV5-1, the J gene TRBJ2-7, with D perhaps being TRBD1 or TRBD2 (6 bases each). This CDR3 is 13 amino acids long. From germline, CDR1 is SGHRS and CDR2 YFSETQ. Trimming removed 2 bases from V and 5 bases from J, with 11 bases in between.

The chain recombines TRBV13 with TRBJ2-5; 8 bases agree with TRBD2. From germline, CDR1 is PRHDT and CDR2 FYEKMQ (reference sequence). Trimming removed 5 bases from V and 1 base from J; junction bases left unmatched: 3. The CDR3 is 14 residues long. The DNA of the CDR3 is TGTGCCAGCAGCCTGCGGGGGGTCCAAGAGACCCAGTACTTC. This sequence encodes CASSLRGVQETQYF.

The chain has TRBV4-1 and TRBJ2-3; TRBD1 matches 10 bases. CDR3 length: 15 residues. V shed 4 bases, J shed 2 bases, and the junction held 3 bases outside the gene matches. CDR1 is MGHRA, CDR2 YSYEKL, per germline. The CDR3 DNA reads TGCGCCAGCAGCCCGGGACAGGGGCCCACAGATACGCAGTATTTT. It yields the protein CASSPGQGPTDTQYF.

This chain uses TRBV4-3 with TRBJ2-4; no clear D gene. The ends were cut back, 1 base at V and 7 bases at J, with 2 bases in the middle. Germline CDR1 is LGHNA and CDR2 is YSLEER. The CDR3 is 11 residues long. CDR3: CASSQGNIQYF. The CDR3 DNA is TGCGCCAGCAGCCAAGGGAACATTCAGTACTTC.

The sample holds one count of this clone. V is TRBV7-2 and J is TRBJ2-5; 11 bases match TRBD1. Germline CDR1 SGHTA, CDR2 FQGNSA. The CDR3 consists of 16 residues. After removal of 5 bases from V and 2 bases from J, the junction contained 7 bases not matched to a gene. CDR3 amino acids: CASSPGQGARQETQYF. The CDR3 DNA is TGTGCCAGCAGCCCTGGACAGGGGGCAAGGCAAGAGACCCAGTACTTC. Complete variable domain (other parts from reference TRBV7-2 and TRBJ2-5): GAGVSQSPSNKVTEKGKDVELRCDPISGHTALYWYRQSLGQGLEFLIYFQGNSAPDKSGLPSDRFSAERTGGSVSTLTIQRTQQEDSAVYLCASSPGQGARQETQYFGPGTRLLVL.

V usage is TRBV5-6 and J usage is TRBJ2-4; 8 nucleotides align to TRBD2. Germline V gene data show CDR1 as SGHDT and CDR2 as YYEEEE. J gave up 1 base and V 4 bases, and 1 base lay outside the gene matches. This CDR3 is built from 14 residues. CDR3 DNA sequence: TGTGCCAGCAGCCGACTAGCGGCCAAAAACATTCAGTACTTC. It is translated as CASSRLAAKNIQYF.

The V gene is TRBV19, the J gene TRBJ1-2, with D perhaps matching TRBD1 (6 bases). The CDR3 is 18 amino acids. V was pared by 0 bases and J by 0 bases, with 17 bases between. Germline V gene data show CDR1 as LNHDA and CDR2 as SQIVND (reference sequence). The CDR3 DNA sequence: TGTGCCAGTAGTATAGATAGGGGGAGAGCAAGATCTAACTATGGCTACACCTTC. It is translated as CASSIDRGRARSNYGYTF.

V usage is TRBV20-1 and J usage is TRBJ1-5, with D unclear. Germline V lookup: CDR1 DFQATT, CDR2 SNEGSKA (reference sequence). CDR3 length equals 11 residues. V was cut by 4 bases and J by 5 bases, with 6 bases left in between. The CDR3 nucleotides are TGCAGTGCTAAAGTAGATCAGCCCCAGCATTTT. Amino acid sequence: CSAKVDQPQHF.

The chain joins TRBV7-8 to TRBJ2-5; D is unclear. Between the trimmed V and J ends, which lost 5 bases and 5 bases, there was a span of 21 bases. The germline V gene encodes CDR1 SGHVS and CDR2 FQNEAQ. There are 16 residues in the CDR3. CDR3 sequence: CASSHLDWHATETQYF. In DNA form, the CDR3 reads TGTGCCAGCAGCCACTTGGATTGGCACGCTACGGAGACCCAGTACTTC.

The V call is TRBV7-9, the J call TRBJ1-1; unclear D gene. The V gene's germline CDR1 is SEHNR and CDR2 FQNEAQ (reference sequence). The CDR3 extends over 15 amino acids. Trimming stripped 5 bases from V and 1 base from J, with 14 bases between. CDR3: CASSPRSVPNTEAFF. CDR3 coding DNA: TGTGCCAGCAGCCCAAGATCGGTTCCGAACACTGAAGCTTTCTTT.

CDR3 bases: TGTGCCAGCAGTGTCCCCCCCATGAACACTGAAGCTTTCTTT. Amino acids: CASSVPPMNTEAFF. The chain carries TRBV6-1 and TRBJ1-1; no reliable D call. The V gene's germline CDR1 is MNHNS and CDR2 SASEGT. Trimming stripped 4 bases from V and 0 bases from J, with 9 bases between. The CDR3 is 14 amino acids.

V is TRBV6-5 and J is TRBJ2-1; D might be TRBD1 or TRBD2, each matching 6 bases. The V gene lost 8 bases and the J gene lost 8 bases, with 22 bases spanning the gap. Germline CDR1 and CDR2: MNHEY and SVGAGI. The CDR3 sequence is 15 residues long. CDR3 region: CASAWGAASRDEQFF. The CDR3 nucleotides read TGTGCCAGCGCCTGGGGGGCGGCTTCTAGGGATGAGCAGTTCTTC.

This chain joins TRBV7-2 and TRBJ1-2; 9 nucleotides align to TRBD1. With V trimmed by 1 base and J by 5 bases, 8 bases remained unmatched. The CDR3 runs to 16 residues. Germline lookup yields CDR1 SGHTA and CDR2 FQGNSA. The CDR3 nucleotides read TGTGCCAGCAGCTTAGATGTCAACAGGGGGCAATATGGCTACACCTTC. Translation gives CASSLDVNRGQYGYTF.

This clone was seen a single time. This rearrangement joins TRBV19 to TRBJ2-1, with D possibly matching TRBD1 (6 bases). V was trimmed by 6 bases and J by 0 bases, leaving 24 bases between them. CDR1 LNHDA and CDR2 SQIVND come from the germline V gene (reference sequence). This CDR3 has 19 amino acids. CDR3 protein: CASSSRGGPYLSSYNEQFF. DNA of the CDR3: TGTGCCAGTAGCTCCAGAGGGGGTCCCTACCTAAGCTCCTACAATGAGCAGTTCTTC.

The chain combines TRBV7-9 with TRBJ1-2; D is ambiguous. V was cut by 2 bases and J by 3 bases, with 7 bases left in between. The CDR3 extends over 13 amino acids. Germline V lookup: CDR1 SEHNR, CDR2 FQNEAQ (reference sequence). CDR3 residues: CASSLTGDYGYTF. The CDR3 bases are TGTGCCAGCAGCTTAACTGGTGACTATGGCTACACCTTC.

The chain recombines TRBV5-1 with TRBJ2-3, with D hard to call. Germline V gives CDR1 SGHRS, CDR2 YFSETQ. The CDR3 consists of 15 residues. Trimming left V 3 bases short and J 0 bases short, with 11 bases between. CDR3 sequence (DNA): TGCGCCAGCAGCTGGCGACCGGCTAGCACAGATACGCAGTATTTT. Translated, it gives CASSWRPASTDTQYF.

V gene TRBV2 combines with J gene TRBJ2-1, with TRBD1 identical over 7 bases. This CDR3 is 15 amino acids long. J was trimmed by 4 bases and V by 4 bases; bases with no gene match: 7. The germline gives CDR1 SNHLY, CDR2 FYNNEI. Written as DNA, the CDR3 is TGTGCCAGCAGTGGTATCGGCAGGGGGTACAATGAGCAGTTCTTC. It yields the protein CASSGIGRGYNEQFF.

The V and J genes are TRBV19 and TRBJ1-5; D uncertain. Germline CDR1 is LNHDA and CDR2 is SQIVND (reference sequence). The ends were cut back, 6 bases at V and 2 bases at J, with 11 bases in the middle. The CDR3 is 14 residues long. CDR3: CASRAYVGNQPQHF. The CDR3 region has the DNA TGTGCCAGTAGGGCCTACGTGGGCAATCAGCCCCAGCATTTT.

This clone is a singleton in its sample. V is TRBV5-1 and J is TRBJ2-2, with D unclear. Germline loops: CDR1 SGHRS, CDR2 YFSETQ. Trimming pared 0 bases from V and 3 bases from J, leaving 6 bases between. The CDR3 runs to 14 residues. CDR3 nucleotides: TGCGCCAGCAGCTTGGTTCCAGACACCGGGGAGCTGTTTTTT. Its translation: CASSLVPDTGELFF.

V usage is TRBV5-1 and J usage is TRBJ2-2, with TRBD1 matching 10 bases. The CDR3 consists of 16 residues. CDR1 SGHRS and CDR2 YFSETQ come from the germline V gene. J was trimmed by 5 bases and V by 3 bases; bases with no gene match: 7. CDR3 in amino acids: CASSYQGQGKTGELFF. CDR3 DNA: TGCGCCAGCAGCTACCAGGGACAGGGGAAAACCGGGGAGCTGTTTTTT.

This sequence joins TRBV5-5 and TRBJ1-4, with D hard to call. Germline V lookup: CDR1 SGHKS, CDR2 YYEKEE (reference sequence). V lost 4 bases, J lost 8 bases, and 15 bases lay in between. This CDR3 comprises 14 residues. Written as DNA, the CDR3 is TGTGCCAGCAGCCCCCCGGGGTCGGAGGAAAAACTGTTTTTT. Its translation is CASSPPGSEEKLFF.

This chain connects TRBV5-1 to TRBJ1-4; no firm D call. Per the germline V gene, CDR1 is SGHRS and CDR2 is YFSETQ. Deletions cut 1 base from V and 4 bases from J, with 11 bases between. This CDR3 is 15 amino acids long. CDR3 DNA: TGCGCCAGCAGCTTGCTGCCTAACCTTAATGAAAAACTGTTTTTT. It codes for CASSLLPNLNEKLFF.

The rearrangement links TRBV7-9 to TRBJ1-4; D is unclear. Germline V gene sequence: CDR1 SEHNR, CDR2 FQNEAQ (reference sequence). V lost 5 bases, J lost 0 bases, and 13 bases lay in between. The CDR3 runs to 16 residues. CDR3 loop: CASSPEYSTTNEKLFF. For the CDR3, the DNA is TGTGCCAGCAGCCCGGAATATTCCACAACTAATGAAAAACTGTTTTTT.

The count of this clone is one. The chain employs TRBV5-4 and TRBJ2-3, with D maybe TRBD2 (6 bases). The V end was cut by 4 bases, the J end by 0 bases, with 12 bases between. Germline lookup yields CDR1 SGHNT and CDR2 YYREEE (reference sequence). The CDR3 is 15 residues long. CDR3 loop: CASSLGGPSTDTQYF. CDR3 DNA sequence: TGTGCCAGCAGCCTGGGGGGACCCAGCACAGATACGCAGTATTTT.

DNA of the CDR3: TGTGCCAGCAGCTTAGTAGACCAAGAGACCCAGTACTTC. This translates into CASSLVDQETQYF. J is TRBJ2-5 and V is TRBV7-2, with D hard to call. CDR3 length: 13 residues. The V gene lost 1 base and the J gene lost 0 bases, with 3 bases spanning the gap. The germline V gene encodes CDR1 SGHTA and CDR2 FQGNSA.

The chain carries TRBV29-1 and TRBJ2-7; 7 bases fit TRBD1. CDR3 length equals 14 residues. The ends lost 4 bases at V and 2 bases at J; junction bases unmatched: 8. Germline lookup yields CDR1 SQVTM and CDR2 ANQGSEA. The CDR3 here is CSVAAQGKTYEQYF. CDR3 sequence (DNA): TGCAGCGTTGCAGCACAGGGGAAGACCTACGAGCAGTACTTC.